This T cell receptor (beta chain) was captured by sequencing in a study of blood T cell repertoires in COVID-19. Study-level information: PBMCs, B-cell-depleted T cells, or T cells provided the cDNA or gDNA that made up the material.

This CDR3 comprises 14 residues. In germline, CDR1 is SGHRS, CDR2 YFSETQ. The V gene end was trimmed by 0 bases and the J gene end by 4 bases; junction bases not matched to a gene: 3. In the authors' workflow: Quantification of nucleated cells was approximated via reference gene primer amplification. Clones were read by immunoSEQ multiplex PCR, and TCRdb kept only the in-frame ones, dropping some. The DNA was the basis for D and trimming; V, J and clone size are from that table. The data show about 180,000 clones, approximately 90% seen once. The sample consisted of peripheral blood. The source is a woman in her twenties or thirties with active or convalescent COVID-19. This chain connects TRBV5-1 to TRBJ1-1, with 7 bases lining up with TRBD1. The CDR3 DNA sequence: TGCGCCAGCAGCTTGGGGACAGGTAGCACTGAAGCTTTCTTT. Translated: CASSLGTGSTEAFF.